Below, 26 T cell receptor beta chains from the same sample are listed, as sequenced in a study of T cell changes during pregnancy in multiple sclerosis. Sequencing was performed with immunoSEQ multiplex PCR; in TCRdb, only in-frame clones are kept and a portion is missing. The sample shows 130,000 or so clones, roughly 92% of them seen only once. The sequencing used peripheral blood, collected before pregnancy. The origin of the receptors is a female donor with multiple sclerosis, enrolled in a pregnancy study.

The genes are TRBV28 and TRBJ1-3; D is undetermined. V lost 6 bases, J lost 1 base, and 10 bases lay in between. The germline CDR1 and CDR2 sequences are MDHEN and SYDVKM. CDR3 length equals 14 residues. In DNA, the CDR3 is TGTGCCAGCAGCCTTAGTACGTCTGGAAACACCATATATTTT. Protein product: CASSLSTSGNTIYF.

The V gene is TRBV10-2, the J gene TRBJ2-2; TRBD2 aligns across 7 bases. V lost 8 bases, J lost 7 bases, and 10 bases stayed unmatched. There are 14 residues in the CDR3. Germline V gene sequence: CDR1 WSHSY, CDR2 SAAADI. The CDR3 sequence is CASDNAGEGGELFF. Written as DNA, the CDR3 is TGCGCCAGCGACAATGCGGGAGAGGGCGGGGAGCTGTTTTTT.

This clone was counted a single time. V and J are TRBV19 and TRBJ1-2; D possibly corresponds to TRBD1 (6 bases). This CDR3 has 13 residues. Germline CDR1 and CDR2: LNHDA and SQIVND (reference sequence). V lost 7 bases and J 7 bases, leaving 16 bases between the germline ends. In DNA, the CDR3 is TGTGCCAGTAAAAGGAACAGGGAGGGTGGCTACACCTTC. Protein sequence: CASKRNREGGYTF.

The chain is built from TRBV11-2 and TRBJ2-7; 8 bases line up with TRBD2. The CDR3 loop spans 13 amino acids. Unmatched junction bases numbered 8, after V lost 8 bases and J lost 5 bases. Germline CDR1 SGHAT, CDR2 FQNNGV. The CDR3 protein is CASAEREFNEQYF. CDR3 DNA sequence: TGTGCCAGCGCTGAGCGGGAGTTCAACGAGCAGTACTTC.

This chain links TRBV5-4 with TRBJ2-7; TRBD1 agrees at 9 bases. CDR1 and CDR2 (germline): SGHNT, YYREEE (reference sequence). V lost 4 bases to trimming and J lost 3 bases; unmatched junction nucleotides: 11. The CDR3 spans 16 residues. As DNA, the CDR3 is TGTGCCAGCAGCCCAATCCCCGGGACAGGGCTCTACGAGCAGTACTTC. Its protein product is CASSPIPGTGLYEQYF.

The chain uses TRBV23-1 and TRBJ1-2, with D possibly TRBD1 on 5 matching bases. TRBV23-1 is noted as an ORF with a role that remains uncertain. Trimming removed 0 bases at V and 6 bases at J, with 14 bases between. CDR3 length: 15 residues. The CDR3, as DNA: TGCGCCAGCAGTCAATCGGCGGAGGGGAATCATGGCTACACCTTC. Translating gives CASSQSAEGNHGYTF.

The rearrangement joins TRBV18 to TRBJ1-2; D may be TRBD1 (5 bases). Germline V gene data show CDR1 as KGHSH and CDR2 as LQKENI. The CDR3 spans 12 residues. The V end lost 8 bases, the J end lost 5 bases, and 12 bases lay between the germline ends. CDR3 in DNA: TGTGCCAGCGGCATCTCAGGGTATGGCTACACCTTC. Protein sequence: CASGISGYGYTF.

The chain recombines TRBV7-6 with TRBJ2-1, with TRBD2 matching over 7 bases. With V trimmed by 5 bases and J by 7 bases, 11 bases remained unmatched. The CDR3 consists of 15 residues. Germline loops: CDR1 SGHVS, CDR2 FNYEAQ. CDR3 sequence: CASSNVGSGRNEQFF. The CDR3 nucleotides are TGTGCCAGCAGCAATGTCGGTAGCGGGCGAAATGAGCAGTTCTTC.

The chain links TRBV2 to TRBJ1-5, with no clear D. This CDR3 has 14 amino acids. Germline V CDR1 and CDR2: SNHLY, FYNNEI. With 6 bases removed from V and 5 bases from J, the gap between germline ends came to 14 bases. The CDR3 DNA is TGTGCCAGCAGGCCCTGGACGGAGGATCAGCCCCAGCATTTT. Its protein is CASRPWTEDQPQHF.

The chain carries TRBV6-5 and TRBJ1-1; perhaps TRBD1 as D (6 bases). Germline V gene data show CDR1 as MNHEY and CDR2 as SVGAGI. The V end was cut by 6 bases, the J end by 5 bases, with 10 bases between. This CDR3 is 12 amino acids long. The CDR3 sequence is CASRRTVTEAFF. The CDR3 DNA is TGTGCCAGCAGACGGACAGTAACTGAAGCTTTCTTT.

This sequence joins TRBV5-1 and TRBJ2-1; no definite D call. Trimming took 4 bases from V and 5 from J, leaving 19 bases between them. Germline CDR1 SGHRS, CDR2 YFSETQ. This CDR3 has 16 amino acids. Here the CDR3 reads CASSPRVRSSHNEQFF. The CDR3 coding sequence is TGCGCCAGCAGCCCTAGAGTTCGAAGTAGTCACAATGAGCAGTTCTTC.

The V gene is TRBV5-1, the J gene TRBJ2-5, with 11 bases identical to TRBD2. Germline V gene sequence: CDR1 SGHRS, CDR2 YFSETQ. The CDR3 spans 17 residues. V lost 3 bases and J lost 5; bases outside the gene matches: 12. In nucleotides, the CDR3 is TGCGCCAGCAGCTCCGGACTAGCGGGTCCAGTCGCGGAGACCCAGTACTTC. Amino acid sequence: CASSSGLAGPVAETQYF.

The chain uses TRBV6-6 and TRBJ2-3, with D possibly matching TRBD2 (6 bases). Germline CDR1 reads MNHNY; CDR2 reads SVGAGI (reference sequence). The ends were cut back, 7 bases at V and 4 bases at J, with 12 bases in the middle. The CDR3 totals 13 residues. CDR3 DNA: TGTGCCAGCACCACGGGGGTGGCAGATACGCAGTATTTT. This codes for CASTTGVADTQYF.

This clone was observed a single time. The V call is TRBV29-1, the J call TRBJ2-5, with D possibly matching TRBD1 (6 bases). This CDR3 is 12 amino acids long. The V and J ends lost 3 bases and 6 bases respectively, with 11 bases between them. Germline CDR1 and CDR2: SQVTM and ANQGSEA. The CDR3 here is CSVEWQGKTQYF. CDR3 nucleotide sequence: TGCAGCGTTGAGTGGCAGGGGAAGACCCAGTACTTC.

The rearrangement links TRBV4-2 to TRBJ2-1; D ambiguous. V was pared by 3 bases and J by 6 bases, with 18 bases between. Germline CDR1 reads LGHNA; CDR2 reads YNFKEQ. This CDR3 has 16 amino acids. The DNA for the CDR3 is TGTGCCAGCAGCCAGCACCTTAGCCGGAGTCCCAATGAGCAGTTCTTC. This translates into CASSQHLSRSPNEQFF.

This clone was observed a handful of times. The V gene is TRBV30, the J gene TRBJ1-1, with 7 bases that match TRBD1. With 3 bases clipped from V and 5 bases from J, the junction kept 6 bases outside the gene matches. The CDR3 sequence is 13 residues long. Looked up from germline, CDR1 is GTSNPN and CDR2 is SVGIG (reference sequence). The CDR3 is CAWSNTGETEAFF. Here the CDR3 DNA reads TGTGCCTGGAGCAATACAGGGGAGACTGAAGCTTTCTTT.

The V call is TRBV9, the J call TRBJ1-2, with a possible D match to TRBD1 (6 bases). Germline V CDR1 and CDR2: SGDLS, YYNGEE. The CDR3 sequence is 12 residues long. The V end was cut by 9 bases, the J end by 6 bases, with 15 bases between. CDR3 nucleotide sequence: TGTGCCACGGTCGACAGGTTACATGGCTACACCTTC. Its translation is CATVDRLHGYTF.

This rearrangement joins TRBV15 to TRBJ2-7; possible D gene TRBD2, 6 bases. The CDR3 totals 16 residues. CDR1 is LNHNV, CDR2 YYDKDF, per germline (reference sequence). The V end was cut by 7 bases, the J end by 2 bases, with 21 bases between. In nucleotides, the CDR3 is TGTGCCACCATGGGACGAGGACGGGAGTTGGCCTACGAGCAGTACTTC. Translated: CATMGRGRELAYEQYF.

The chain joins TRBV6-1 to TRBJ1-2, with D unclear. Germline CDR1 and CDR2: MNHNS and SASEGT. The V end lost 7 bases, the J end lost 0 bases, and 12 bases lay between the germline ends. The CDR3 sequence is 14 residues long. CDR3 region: CASTRRSSNYGYTF. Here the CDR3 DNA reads TGTGCCAGCACGAGGAGGAGTTCTAACTATGGCTACACCTTC.

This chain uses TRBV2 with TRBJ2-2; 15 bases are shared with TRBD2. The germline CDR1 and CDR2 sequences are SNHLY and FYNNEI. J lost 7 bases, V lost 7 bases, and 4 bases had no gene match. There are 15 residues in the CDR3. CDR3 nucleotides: TGTGCCAGCATTGGACTAGCGGGAGGGGGCGGGGAGCTGTTTTTT. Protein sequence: CASIGLAGGGGELFF.

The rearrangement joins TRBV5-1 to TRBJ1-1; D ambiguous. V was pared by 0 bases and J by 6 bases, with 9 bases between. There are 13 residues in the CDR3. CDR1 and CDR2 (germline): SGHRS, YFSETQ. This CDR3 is CASSLAGLSEAFF. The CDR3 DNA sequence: TGCGCCAGCAGCTTGGCCGGGTTATCTGAAGCTTTCTTT. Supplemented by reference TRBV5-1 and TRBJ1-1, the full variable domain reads KAGVTQTPRYLIKTRGQQVTLSCSPISGHRSVSWYQQTPGQGLQFLFEYFSETQRNKGNFPGRFSGRQFSNSRSEMNVSTLELGDSALYLCASSLAGLSEAFFGQGTRLTVV.

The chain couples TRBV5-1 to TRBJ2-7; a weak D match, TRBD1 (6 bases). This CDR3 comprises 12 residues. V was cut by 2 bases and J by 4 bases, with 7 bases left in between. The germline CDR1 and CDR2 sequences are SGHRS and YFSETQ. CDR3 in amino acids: CASSFQGYEQYF. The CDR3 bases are TGCGCCAGCAGCTTCCAGGGGTACGAGCAGTACTTC.

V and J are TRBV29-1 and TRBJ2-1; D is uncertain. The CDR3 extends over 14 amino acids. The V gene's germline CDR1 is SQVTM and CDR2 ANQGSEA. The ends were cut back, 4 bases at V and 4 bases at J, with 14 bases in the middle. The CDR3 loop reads CSVVVQATYNEQFF. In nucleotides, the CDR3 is TGCAGCGTTGTCGTCCAGGCTACTTACAATGAGCAGTTCTTC.

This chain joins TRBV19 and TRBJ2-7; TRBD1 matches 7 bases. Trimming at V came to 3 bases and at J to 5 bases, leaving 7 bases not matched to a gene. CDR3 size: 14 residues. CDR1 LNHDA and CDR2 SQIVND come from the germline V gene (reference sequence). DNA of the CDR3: TGTGCCAGTAGTATGAGGGGGCGAACGGACGAGCAGTACTTC. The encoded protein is CASSMRGRTDEQYF. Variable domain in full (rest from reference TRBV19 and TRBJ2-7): DGGITQSPKYLFRKEGQNVTLSCEQNLNHDAMYWYRQDPGQGLRLIYYSQIVNDFQKGDIAEGYSVSREKKESFPLTVTSAQKNPTAFYLCASSMRGRTDEQYFGPGTRLTVT.

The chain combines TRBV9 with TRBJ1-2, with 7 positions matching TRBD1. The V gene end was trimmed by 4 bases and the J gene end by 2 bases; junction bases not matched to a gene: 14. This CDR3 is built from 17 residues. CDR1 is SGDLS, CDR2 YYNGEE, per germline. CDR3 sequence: CASSQAPLTGVNYGYTF. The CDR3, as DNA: TGTGCCAGCAGCCAAGCTCCACTCACAGGGGTGAACTATGGCTACACCTTC.

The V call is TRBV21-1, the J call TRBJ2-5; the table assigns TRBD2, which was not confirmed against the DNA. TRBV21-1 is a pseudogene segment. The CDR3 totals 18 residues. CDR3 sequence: CASSDEGPSGGQLETQYF. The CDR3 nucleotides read TGTGCCAGCAGCGACGAAGGGCCTAGCGGGGGGCAGTTGGAGACCCAGTACTTC.